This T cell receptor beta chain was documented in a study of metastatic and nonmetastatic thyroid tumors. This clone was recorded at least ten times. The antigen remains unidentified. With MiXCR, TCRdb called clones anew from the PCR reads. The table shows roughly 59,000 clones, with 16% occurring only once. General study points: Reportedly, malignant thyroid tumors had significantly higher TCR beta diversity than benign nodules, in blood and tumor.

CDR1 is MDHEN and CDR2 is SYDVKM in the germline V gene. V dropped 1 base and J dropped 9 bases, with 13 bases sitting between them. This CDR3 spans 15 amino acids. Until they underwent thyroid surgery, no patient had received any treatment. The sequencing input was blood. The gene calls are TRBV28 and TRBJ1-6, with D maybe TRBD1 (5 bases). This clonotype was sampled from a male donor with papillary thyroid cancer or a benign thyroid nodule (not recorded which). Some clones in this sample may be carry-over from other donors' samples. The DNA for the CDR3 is TGTGCCAGCAGTTTATCCGGGGGAGGCGGTTCACCCCTCCACTTT. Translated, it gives CASSLSGGGGSPLHF.